These 27 T cell receptor beta chains share one sample of origin, sequenced in a study of cytomegalovirus exposure and HLA in healthy donors. A multiplex PCR was run with 60 Vbeta primers and 13 Jbeta primers. Using immunoSEQ multiplex PCR, the repertoire was profiled, and TCRdb retains in-frame clones only, with some absent. The table includes around 140,000 clones, roughly four fifths detected once. Sequencing was performed on PBMCs. The source is a woman aged 60 to 75 in good health and CMV-seronegative.

This chain joins TRBV2 and TRBJ1-1; the match to TRBD1 covers 11 bases. CDR1 is SNHLY, CDR2 FYNNEI, per germline. This CDR3 spans 14 amino acids. Trimming removed 8 bases from V and 1 base from J; junction bases left unmatched: 3. The CDR3 DNA reads TGTGCCAGCCAAGGGACAGGGGGGAACACTGAAGCTTTCTTT. As protein: CASQGTGGNTEAFF.

The V gene is TRBV27, the J gene TRBJ2-7; tentatively, D is TRBD1 (6 bases). Germline assignment: CDR1 MNHEY and CDR2 SMNVEV (reference sequence). The V end was cut by 6 bases, the J end by 1 base, with 10 bases between. CDR3 length equals 13 residues. This CDR3 reads CASRSTGSYEQYF. For the CDR3, the DNA is TGTGCCAGCAGAAGTACAGGGTCCTACGAGCAGTACTTC.

The chain is built from TRBV28 and TRBJ2-6; D might be TRBD2 (5 bases). V was trimmed by 3 bases and J by 1 base, leaving 16 bases between them. Germline V gene sequence: CDR1 MDHEN, CDR2 SYDVKM. The CDR3 length is 18 residues. CDR3 sequence reads: CASSLSGGIASGANVLTF. CDR3 DNA: TGTGCCAGCAGTTTGAGTGGAGGAATAGCTTCTGGGGCCAACGTCCTGACTTTC.

This clone has more than one count but fewer than ten. This chain connects TRBV27 to TRBJ2-4, with 8 positions matching TRBD1. Germline assignment: CDR1 MNHEY and CDR2 SMNVEV (reference sequence). CDR3 length: 17 residues. Germline trimming cut 0 bases from V and 0 bases from J; bases unmatched to any gene: 4. The CDR3 DNA follows: TGTGCCAGCAGTTTATCGGGGCAGGGGGCAGCCAAAAACATTCAGTACTTC. Residues: CASSLSGQGAAKNIQYF.

The chain combines TRBV13 with TRBJ2-2; a weak D match, TRBD1 (6 bases). CDR3 length: 14 residues. Germline V gene data show CDR1 as PRHDT and CDR2 as FYEKMQ (reference sequence). Trimming stripped 5 bases from V and 4 bases from J, with 11 bases between. CDR3 in amino acids: CASSLNRVTGELFF. CDR3 in DNA: TGTGCCAGCAGCCTAAACAGGGTCACCGGGGAGCTGTTTTTT.

The genes are TRBV27 and TRBJ2-1, with a weak D call TRBD2 (7 bases). Germline CDR1 MNHEY, CDR2 SMNVEV (reference sequence). Trimming cost V 5 bases and J 6 bases, with 17 bases left between them. The CDR3 contains 15 residues. The CDR3 protein is CASSPGGRVGNEQFF. In nucleotides, the CDR3 is TGTGCCAGCAGTCCGGGGGGCAGGGTAGGCAATGAGCAGTTCTTC.

This sequence joins TRBV6-1 and TRBJ1-2; the D is unclear. Germline assignment: CDR1 MNHNS and CDR2 SASEGT. The CDR3 consists of 15 residues. Trimming left V 6 bases short and J 0 bases short, with 14 bases between. CDR3 protein: CASSRLGTSNYGYTF. The CDR3 region has the DNA TGTGCCAGCAGCCGACTCGGCACCTCTAACTATGGCTACACCTTC.

The rearrangement uses TRBV2 and TRBJ2-5, with 7 bases lining up with TRBD1. Germline lookup yields CDR1 SNHLY and CDR2 FYNNEI. V was clipped by 6 bases and J by 1 base; unmatched bases: 8. The CDR3 length is 15 residues. CDR3 protein: CASRRQGVAQETQYF. The CDR3 DNA follows: TGTGCCAGCAGACGACAGGGAGTGGCCCAAGAGACCCAGTACTTC.

The chain is built from TRBV9 and TRBJ2-1; D not certain. The CDR3 has 14 residues. Germline V gene lookup returns CDR1 SGDLS and CDR2 YYNGEE. V lost 3 bases and J lost 0, with 7 bases in between. CDR3 bases: TGTGCCAGCAGCGGGGCAAGCTCCTACAATGAGCAGTTCTTC. Residues: CASSGASSYNEQFF.

The chain is built from TRBV7-9 and TRBJ2-3, with 7 bases that match TRBD1. The CDR3 covers 18 residues. Germline V gene lookup returns CDR1 SEHNR and CDR2 FQNEAQ (reference sequence). V dropped 1 base and J dropped 3; count of bases not matched to a gene: 13. CDR3 residues: CASSLVSIGQGETDTQYF. The CDR3 coding sequence is TGTGCCAGCAGCTTAGTTTCAATAGGGCAGGGGGAGACAGATACGCAGTATTTT.

V usage is TRBV9 and J usage is TRBJ2-7; a weak D match, TRBD2 (6 bases). This CDR3 is built from 14 residues. V was trimmed by 0 bases and J by 6 bases, leaving 13 bases between them. CDR1 SGDLS and CDR2 YYNGEE come from the germline V gene. The CDR3 DNA reads TGTGCCAGCAGCGTAGAATTGGAGGGGTCCGAGCAGTACTTC. It yields the protein CASSVELEGSEQYF.

The table lists this clone with a few counts. This specimen includes other DNA sequences encoding the same CDR3. The rearrangement links TRBV5-1 to TRBJ1-3; D gene ambiguous. V lost 4 bases and J 4 bases, leaving 12 bases between the germline ends. The germline CDR1 and CDR2 sequences are SGHRS and YFSETQ. The CDR3 extends over 14 amino acids. CDR3 bases: TGCGCCAGCAGCCCGCGGGCTTTGGGAAACACCATATATTTT. It codes for CASSPRALGNTIYF.

V and J are TRBV10-2 and TRBJ2-1; TRBD2 matches 10 bases. The CDR3 runs to 16 residues. Trimming removed 4 bases from V and 6 bases from J; junction bases left unmatched: 9. CDR1 is WSHSY and CDR2 is SAAADI in the germline V gene. The CDR3: CASSAGGLAGANEQFF. The CDR3 region has the DNA TGCGCCAGCAGTGCCGGGGGGCTAGCGGGAGCCAATGAGCAGTTCTTC.

J is TRBJ2-7 and V is TRBV28; D possibly corresponds to TRBD1 (6 bases). The CDR3 is 12 amino acids. Looked up from germline, CDR1 is MDHEN and CDR2 is SYDVKM. V dropped 4 bases and J dropped 9 bases, with 13 bases sitting between them. CDR3 DNA: TGTGCCAGCAGTTCAAACAGGGTGGGGCAGTACTTC. It specifies CASSSNRVGQYF. The full variable domain, in which reference TRBV28 and TRBJ2-7 provide the parts outside the CDR3, is DVKVTQSSRYLVKRTGEKVFLECVQDMDHENMFWYRQDPGLGLRLIYFSYDVKMKEKGDIPEGYSVSREKKERFSLILESASTNQTSMYLCASSSNRVGQYFGPGTRLTVT.

This rearrangement joins TRBV5-1 to TRBJ2-2; maybe TRBD2 (6 bases). This CDR3 comprises 15 residues. Germline V gene sequence: CDR1 SGHRS, CDR2 YFSETQ. V lost 2 bases, J lost 0 bases, and 8 bases lay in between. CDR3 DNA: TGCGCCAGCAGCTTTGGCGGGACGAACACCGGGGAGCTGTTTTTT. It yields the protein CASSFGGTNTGELFF.

This sequence joins TRBV4-1 and TRBJ2-6; 8 bases align to TRBD2. The CDR3 is 17 residues long. The J segment lost 5 bases and the V segment lost 1 base, leaving 7 bases of the junction unmatched. CDR1 and CDR2 (germline): MGHRA, YSYEKL. CDR3 in amino acids: CASSQASRLARANVLTF. The CDR3 nucleotides read TGCGCCAGCAGCCAAGCCTCCCGACTAGCGAGGGCCAACGTCCTGACTTTC.

The V gene is TRBV28, the J gene TRBJ1-5, with D perhaps matching TRBD1 (6 bases). Germline CDR1 is MDHEN and CDR2 is SYDVKM. V lost 6 bases and J 6 bases, leaving 12 bases between the germline ends. The CDR3 contains 13 residues. In DNA, the CDR3 is TGTGCCAGCAGGACCACAGGGTTTCAGCCCCAGCATTTT. Its translation is CASRTTGFQPQHF.

The J gene is TRBJ2-7, the V gene TRBV2; TRBD1 aligns across 9 bases. V gave up 2 bases and J gave up 6 bases; unmatched junction bases: 11. This CDR3 spans 16 amino acids. Germline loops: CDR1 SNHLY, CDR2 FYNNEI. In DNA form, the CDR3 reads TGTGCCAGCAGTGAACCCGGCTGGACAGGGGTGCGCGAGCAGTACTTC. The encoded protein is CASSEPGWTGVREQYF.

This clone was detected once. The V gene is TRBV18, the J gene TRBJ2-7; a weak D match, TRBD1 (6 bases). This CDR3 contains 14 residues. Germline CDR1 is KGHSH and CDR2 is LQKENI. Trimming stripped 4 bases from V and 7 bases from J, with 17 bases between. Written as DNA, the CDR3 is TGTGCCAGCTCACTCGGAACAGGGCTCGGGGAGCAGTACTTC. It yields the protein CASSLGTGLGEQYF.

The rearrangement uses TRBV30 and TRBJ2-7, with 11 positions matching TRBD2. The CDR3 runs to 16 residues. The germline gives CDR1 GTSNPN, CDR2 SVGIG (reference sequence). V was clipped by 2 bases and J by 0 bases; unmatched bases: 6. This CDR3 is CAWSILGLADSYEQYF. The CDR3 DNA sequence: TGTGCCTGGAGTATCCTGGGACTAGCGGACTCCTACGAGCAGTACTTC.

The chain links TRBV28 to TRBJ1-2; TRBD1 matches at 9 bases. In germline, CDR1 is MDHEN, CDR2 SYDVKM. The CDR3 extends over 16 amino acids. V lost 3 bases, J lost 8 bases, and 13 bases stayed unmatched. As DNA, the CDR3 is TGTGCCAGCAGTTTTTTAAGGGGCCGACAGGGGGTCGGCTACACCTTC. This translates into CASSFLRGRQGVGYTF.

The rearrangement uses TRBV6-6 and TRBJ2-7; TRBD2 aligns across 13 bases. Per the germline V gene, CDR1 is MNHNY and CDR2 is SVGAGI (reference sequence). V lost 4 bases and J lost 1; bases outside the gene matches: 4. The CDR3 runs 16 residues. The CDR3 bases are TGTGCCAGCAGTTCTATACTAGCGGGAGGGTCCTACGAGCAGTACTTC. Protein product: CASSSILAGGSYEQYF.

In the case of this clone: In the same sample, other DNA sequences code for this CDR3. The chain has TRBV6-1 and TRBJ1-1, with TRBD1 identical over 9 bases. Germline-derived CDR1 and CDR2 are MNHNS and SASEGT. The CDR3 length is 15 residues. J was trimmed by 4 bases and V by 2 bases; bases with no gene match: 5. Here the CDR3 reads CASSETGGRSTEAFF. The CDR3 DNA sequence: TGTGCCAGCAGTGAAACAGGGGGCCGGAGCACTGAAGCTTTCTTT.

The gene calls are TRBV15 and TRBJ2-1; 11 nucleotides align to TRBD2. The CDR3 has 18 amino acids. The V gene end was trimmed by 1 base and the J gene end by 0 bases; junction bases not matched to a gene: 5. Germline CDR1 is LNHNV and CDR2 is YYDKDF (reference sequence). As DNA, the CDR3 is TGTGCCACCAGCAGAGGCGAGGGACTAGCGGTCTCCTACAATGAGCAGTTCTTC. It specifies CATSRGEGLAVSYNEQFF.

This clone was counted between two and nine times. The chain has TRBV18 and TRBJ1-3, with unresolved D. The V and J ends lost 3 bases and 0 bases respectively, with 15 bases between them. Germline CDR1 is KGHSH and CDR2 is LQKENI. The CDR3 length is 17 residues. DNA of the CDR3: TGTGCCAGCTCACCTCGAGAGGAGGGTGACTCTGGAAACACCATATATTTT. This translates into CASSPREEGDSGNTIYF.

This chain connects TRBV28 to TRBJ1-5, with TRBD1 matching 7 bases. Germline values: CDR1 MDHEN, CDR2 SYDVKM. The V and J ends lost 5 bases and 4 bases, in that order; junction bases with no gene match: 11. CDR3 length equals 16 residues. CDR3 coding DNA: TGTGCCAGCAGTCCCCTGACAGGGTATGGTAATCAGCCCCAGCATTTT. Translation gives CASSPLTGYGNQPQHF.

This CDR3 reads CACRLAGGRNEQFF. The CDR3 nucleotides read TGTGCCTGTAGACTAGCGGGAGGCAGGAATGAGCAGTTCTTC. The V and J genes are TRBV30 and TRBJ2-1, with TRBD2 matching over 13 bases. The V and J ends lost 6 bases and 7 bases, in that order; junction bases with no gene match: 6. Germline V lookup: CDR1 GTSNPN, CDR2 SVGIG (reference sequence). The CDR3 has 14 residues.